The 22 T cell receptor beta chains reported below all come from one sample, sequenced in a study of CD8+ T cells in alopecia areata. Sequencing relied on a cDNA template that was reverse transcribed from extracted RNA. The method was immunoSEQ multiplex PCR; TCRdb's version includes in-frame clones alone and lacks a portion of them. The sample yields fewer than 200,000 clones, around 64% seen once. Here the sequenced sample was CD8+ T cells sorted from blood, taken at week 0. The receptors were gathered from a human donor with alopecia areata.

The chain is built from TRBV27 and TRBJ2-4; a weak D match, TRBD1 (6 bases). The germline CDR1 and CDR2 sequences are MNHEY and SMNVEV (reference sequence). The ends were cut back, 5 bases at V and 2 bases at J, with 10 bases in the middle. The CDR3 length is 14 residues. CDR3 nucleotides: TGTGCCAGCAGTCCCACAGGGCCCAAAAACATTCAGTACTTC. This translates into CASSPTGPKNIQYF.

J is TRBJ2-7 and V is TRBV4-1; D remains unclear. With 0 bases removed from V and 3 bases from J, the gap between germline ends came to 12 bases. Germline V gives CDR1 MGHRA, CDR2 YSYEKL. The CDR3 covers 15 residues. The CDR3 nucleotides read TGCGCCAGCAGCCAAGATCTGGGCCTTAGCTACGAGCAGTACTTC. Translating it yields CASSQDLGLSYEQYF.

The chain recombines TRBV15 with TRBJ1-5, with unresolved D. There are 15 residues in the CDR3. Germline-derived CDR1 and CDR2 are LNHNV and YYDKDF (reference sequence). Deletions cut 1 base from V and 3 bases from J, with 10 bases between. The CDR3: CATSRARGANQPQHF. As DNA, the CDR3 is TGTGCCACCAGCAGAGCTAGAGGAGCCAATCAGCCCCAGCATTTT.

A note on this clone: The same CDR3 arises from other DNA sequences in this sample as well. This chain connects TRBV9 to TRBJ1-1; no reliable D call. V was cut by 3 bases and J by 5 bases, with 8 bases left in between. The CDR3 spans 12 residues. Germline loops: CDR1 SGDLS, CDR2 YYNGEE. The CDR3 DNA follows: TGTGCCAGCAGCGCGGGCGGGACTGAAGCTTTCTTT. Its protein is CASSAGGTEAFF.

The DNA of the CDR3 is TGTGCCAGCAGTGTCTTTTTCGTCGATGAGCAGTTCTTC. Amino acids: CASSVFFVDEQFF. The chain recombines TRBV25-1 with TRBJ2-1; D is unresolved. With 4 bases removed from V and 8 bases from J, the gap between germline ends came to 12 bases. This CDR3 contains 13 residues. Germline CDR1 and CDR2: MGHDK and SYGVNS. The full variable domain, completed using reference TRBV25-1 and TRBJ2-1, is EADIYQTPRYLVIGTGKKITLECSQTMGHDKMYWYQQDPGMELHLIHYSYGVNSTEKGDLSSESTVSRIRTEHFPLTLESARPSHTSQYLCASSVFFVDEQFFGPGTRLTVL.

The chain recombines TRBV9 with TRBJ2-3, with D perhaps matching TRBD2 (7 bases). The CDR3 contains 16 residues. Trimming pared 4 bases from V and 1 base from J, leaving 16 bases between. Germline CDR1 is SGDLS and CDR2 is YYNGEE. CDR3 amino acids: CASSLRGGDGTDTQYF. CDR3 coding DNA: TGTGCCAGCAGCCTCCGAGGGGGGGATGGCACAGATACGCAGTATTTT.

This clone has only a few counts. The CDR3 here is CASSSGANVLTF. Here the CDR3 DNA reads TGTGCCAGCAGCTCTGGGGCCAACGTCCTGACTTTC. The rearrangement joins TRBV6-5 to TRBJ2-6; D remains ambiguous. Trimming shortened V by 6 bases and J by 0 bases, and 0 bases separated the two germline ends. This CDR3 is built from 12 residues. CDR1 MNHEY and CDR2 SVGAGI come from the germline V gene.

This clone has only a few counts. The V call is TRBV6-4, the J call TRBJ2-1, with 10 bases matching TRBD2. Germline CDR1 is MRHNA and CDR2 is SNTAGT. Trimming at V came to 0 bases and at J to 6 bases, leaving 2 bases not matched to a gene. The CDR3 totals 15 residues. In nucleotides, the CDR3 is TGTGCCAGCAGTGACTCAGCGGGGGGGCCCAATGAGCAGTTCTTC. Amino acid sequence: CASSDSAGGPNEQFF.

The genes are TRBV4-1 and TRBJ1-1; unclear D gene. Germline V gives CDR1 MGHRA, CDR2 YSYEKL. V was pared by 5 bases and J by 0 bases, with 10 bases between. The CDR3 contains 14 residues. As DNA, the CDR3 is TGCGCCAGCAGCTATCCCGGAATGAACACTGAAGCTTTCTTT. It translates to CASSYPGMNTEAFF.

CDR3 bases: TGCGCCAGCAGCCCCCCGGGGGGGGCGAATGAGCAGTTCTTC. Translation gives CASSPPGGANEQFF. The chain is built from TRBV4-1 and TRBJ2-1; 8 bases fit TRBD2. The CDR3 spans 14 residues. V was pared by 4 bases and J by 7 bases, with 6 bases of the junction left unmatched. Germline CDR1 MGHRA, CDR2 YSYEKL.

The V call is TRBV27, the J call TRBJ1-4; D is possibly TRBD1 (5 bases). The V gene's germline CDR1 is MNHEY and CDR2 SMNVEV (reference sequence). V was cut by 5 bases and J by 0 bases, with 10 bases left in between. This CDR3 is 15 amino acids long. The CDR3: CASSGGTTTNEKLFF. In nucleotides, the CDR3 is TGTGCCAGCAGTGGGGGTACGACAACTAATGAAAAACTGTTTTTT.

The V gene is TRBV7-6, the J gene TRBJ2-7, with 8 bases that match TRBD1. The V and J ends lost 5 bases and 6 bases, in that order; junction bases with no gene match: 9. There are 14 residues in the CDR3. CDR1 and CDR2 (germline): SGHVS, FNYEAQ. The CDR3 DNA is TGTGCCAGCAGCAAATGGACAGGGTTTGGCGAGCAGTACTTC. Translation gives CASSKWTGFGEQYF.

The chain combines TRBV7-8 with TRBJ2-5; D uncertain. Trimming removed 5 bases from V and 5 bases from J, with 9 bases in between. CDR1 is SGHVS and CDR2 is FQNEAQ in the germline V gene. This CDR3 has 12 amino acids. The CDR3 loop is CASSPVLETQYF. In DNA, the CDR3 is TGTGCCAGCAGCCCCGTCTTGGAGACCCAGTACTTC.

The J gene is TRBJ2-7, the V gene TRBV9, with TRBD1 matching over 10 bases. CDR1 SGDLS and CDR2 YYNGEE come from the germline V gene. The CDR3 sequence is 16 residues long. J gave up 3 bases and V 6 bases, and 12 bases lay outside the gene matches. The CDR3 DNA sequence: TGTGCCAGCAACGACCACGGCGGGACAGGGGACTACGAGCAGTACTTC. This translates into CASNDHGGTGDYEQYF.

This rearrangement joins TRBV5-6 to TRBJ2-2; either TRBD1 or TRBD2 may supply D (5 bases each). V shed 2 bases and J shed 2 bases, with 10 bases lying between them. The CDR3 is 15 residues long. CDR1 and CDR2 from the germline V gene are SGHDT and YYEEEE. This chain's CDR3 is CASSFGTVNTGELFF. The CDR3 bases are TGTGCCAGCAGCTTTGGGACGGTTAACACCGGGGAGCTGTTTTTT.

Written as DNA, the CDR3 is TGTGCCAGCAGCTTAGGGGTGGGGGGCAATCAGCCCCAGCATTTT. The encoded protein is CASSLGVGGNQPQHF. This chain joins TRBV7-2 and TRBJ1-5, with D possibly TRBD1 on 5 matching bases. Trimming pared 1 base from V and 2 bases from J, leaving 9 bases between. CDR3 length: 15 amino acids. The germline V gene encodes CDR1 SGHTA and CDR2 FQGNSA.

This sequence joins TRBV2 and TRBJ2-5; no definite D call. Trimming left V 6 bases short and J 0 bases short, with 5 bases between. The CDR3 contains 12 residues. CDR1 and CDR2 from the germline V gene are SNHLY and FYNNEI. The CDR3 nucleotides are TGTGCCAGCAGGCCGTACCAAGAGACCCAGTACTTC. The encoded protein is CASRPYQETQYF.

The chain combines TRBV25-1 with TRBJ2-7, with a weak D call TRBD1 (6 bases). Germline CDR1 and CDR2: MGHDK and SYGVNS. This CDR3 contains 14 residues. The ends were cut back, 7 bases at V and 2 bases at J, with 15 bases in the middle. CDR3 residues: CASTPRDNPYEQYF. DNA for the CDR3: TGTGCCAGCACACCCCGGGACAACCCCTACGAGCAGTACTTC.

This clone was seen a few times. This sequence joins TRBV5-6 and TRBJ2-2; D gene ambiguous. The germline V gene encodes CDR1 SGHDT and CDR2 YYEEEE. This CDR3 comprises 13 residues. V was trimmed by 1 base and J by 6 bases, leaving 7 bases between them. CDR3 bases: TGTGCCAGCAGCTTGAACCTTCCCGGGGAGCTGTTTTTT. Encoded protein: CASSLNLPGELFF.

The chain carries TRBV4-1 and TRBJ2-7; D might be TRBD2 (6 bases). Per germline, CDR1 MGHRA and CDR2 YSYEKL. The CDR3 runs 13 residues. Trimming cost V 2 bases and J 3 bases, with 8 bases left between them. In DNA form, the CDR3 reads TGCGCCAGCAGCCAACGGGAGTTCTACGAGCAGTACTTC. Protein: CASSQREFYEQYF.

The V gene is TRBV30, the J gene TRBJ2-7, with D possibly matching TRBD1 (6 bases). The germline V gene has CDR1 GTSNPN and CDR2 SVGIG (reference sequence). V lost 5 bases and J lost 2, with 10 bases in between. The CDR3 is made up of 12 amino acids. The CDR3 is CAWGQYPYEQYF. Written as DNA, the CDR3 is TGTGCCTGGGGACAGTACCCCTACGAGCAGTACTTC.

V gene TRBV4-1 combines with J gene TRBJ1-3; D is perhaps TRBD1 (5 bases). Germline V gene sequence: CDR1 MGHRA, CDR2 YSYEKL. V lost 0 bases and J 3 bases, leaving 12 bases between the germline ends. The CDR3 is made up of 16 amino acids. CDR3 nucleotide sequence: TGCGCCAGCAGCCAAGATGAGGGGATCGGTGGAAACACCATATATTTT. Amino acids: CASSQDEGIGGNTIYF.